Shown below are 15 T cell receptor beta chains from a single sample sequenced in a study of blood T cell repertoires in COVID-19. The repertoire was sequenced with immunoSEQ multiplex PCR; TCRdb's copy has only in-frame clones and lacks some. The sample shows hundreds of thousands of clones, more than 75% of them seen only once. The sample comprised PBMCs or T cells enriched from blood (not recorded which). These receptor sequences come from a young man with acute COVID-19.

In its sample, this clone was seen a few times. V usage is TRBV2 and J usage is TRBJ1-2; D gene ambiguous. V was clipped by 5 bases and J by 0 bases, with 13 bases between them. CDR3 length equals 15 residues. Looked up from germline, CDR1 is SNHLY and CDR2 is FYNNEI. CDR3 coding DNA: TGTGCCAGCAGTCAAACTAATATAGCTAACTATGGCTACACCTTC. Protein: CASSQTNIANYGYTF. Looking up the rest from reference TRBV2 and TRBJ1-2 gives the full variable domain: EPEVTQTPSHQVTQMGQEVILRCVPISNHLYFYWYRQILGQKVEFLVSFYNNEISEKSEIFDDQFSVERPDGSNFTLKIRSTKLEDSAMYFCASSQTNIANYGYTFGSGTRLTVV.

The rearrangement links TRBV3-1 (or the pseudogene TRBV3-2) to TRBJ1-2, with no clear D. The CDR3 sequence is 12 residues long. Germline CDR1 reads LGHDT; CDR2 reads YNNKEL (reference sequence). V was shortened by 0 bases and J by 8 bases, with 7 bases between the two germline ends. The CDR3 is CASSQEGRGYTF. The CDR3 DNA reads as TGTGCCAGCAGCCAAGAGGGGAGAGGCTACACCTTC.

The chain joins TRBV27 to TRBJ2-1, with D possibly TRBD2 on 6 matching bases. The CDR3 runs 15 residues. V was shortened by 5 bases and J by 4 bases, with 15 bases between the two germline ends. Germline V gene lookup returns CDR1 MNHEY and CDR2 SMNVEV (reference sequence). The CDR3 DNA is TGTGCCAGCAGTCGCGGGGTAAACTTGTACAATGAGCAGTTCTTC. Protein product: CASSRGVNLYNEQFF.

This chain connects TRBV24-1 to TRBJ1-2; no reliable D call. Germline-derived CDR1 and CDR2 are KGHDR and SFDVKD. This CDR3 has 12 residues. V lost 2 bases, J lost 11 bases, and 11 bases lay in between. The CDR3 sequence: CATSDSGREYTF. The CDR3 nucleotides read TGTGCCACCAGTGATTCGGGCCGGGAGTACACCTTC.

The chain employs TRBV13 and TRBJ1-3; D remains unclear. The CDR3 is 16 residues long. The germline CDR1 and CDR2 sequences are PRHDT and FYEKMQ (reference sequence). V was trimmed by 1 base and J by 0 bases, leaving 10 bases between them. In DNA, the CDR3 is TGTGCCAGCAGCTTAGTAGCGGCGAGCTCTGGAAACACCATATATTTT. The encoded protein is CASSLVAASSGNTIYF.

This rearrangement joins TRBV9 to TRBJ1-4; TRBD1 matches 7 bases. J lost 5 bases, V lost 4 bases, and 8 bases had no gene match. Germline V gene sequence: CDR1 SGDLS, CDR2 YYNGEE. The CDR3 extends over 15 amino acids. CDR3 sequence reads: CASSPRTGQNEKLFF. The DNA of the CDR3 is TGTGCCAGCAGCCCCCGGACGGGACAGAATGAAAAACTGTTTTTT.

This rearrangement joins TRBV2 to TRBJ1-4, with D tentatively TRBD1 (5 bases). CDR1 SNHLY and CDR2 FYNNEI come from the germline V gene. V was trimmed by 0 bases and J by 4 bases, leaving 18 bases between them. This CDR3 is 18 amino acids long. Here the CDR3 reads CASSEAKDTEALNEKLFF. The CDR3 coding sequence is TGTGCCAGCAGTGAAGCCAAGGACACCGAAGCCCTTAATGAAAAACTGTTTTTT.

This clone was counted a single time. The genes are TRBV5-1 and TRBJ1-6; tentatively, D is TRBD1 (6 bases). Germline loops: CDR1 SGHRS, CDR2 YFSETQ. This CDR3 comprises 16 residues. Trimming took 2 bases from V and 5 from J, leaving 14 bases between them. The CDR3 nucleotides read TGCGCCAGCAGCTTAAAGACAGGTAGTAATAATTCACCCCTCCACTTT. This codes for CASSLKTGSNNSPLHF. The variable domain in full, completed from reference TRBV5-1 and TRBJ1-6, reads KAGVTQTPRYLIKTRGQQVTLSCSPISGHRSVSWYQQTPGQGLQFLFEYFSETQRNKGNFPGRFSGRQFSNSRSEMNVSTLELGDSALYLCASSLKTGSNNSPLHFGNGTRLTVT.

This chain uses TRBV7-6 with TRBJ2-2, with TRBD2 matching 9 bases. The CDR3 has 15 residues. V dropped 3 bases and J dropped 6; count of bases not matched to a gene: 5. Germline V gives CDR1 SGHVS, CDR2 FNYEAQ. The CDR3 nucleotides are TGTGCCAGCAGCTTTCGGACTAGCGAGGCCGGGGAGCTGTTTTTT. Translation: CASSFRTSEAGELFF.

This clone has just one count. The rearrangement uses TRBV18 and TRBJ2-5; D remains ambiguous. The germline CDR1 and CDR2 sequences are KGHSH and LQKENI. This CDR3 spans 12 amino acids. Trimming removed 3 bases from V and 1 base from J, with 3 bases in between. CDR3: CASSPLQETQYF. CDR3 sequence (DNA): TGTGCCAGCTCACCCCTCCAAGAGACCCAGTACTTC.

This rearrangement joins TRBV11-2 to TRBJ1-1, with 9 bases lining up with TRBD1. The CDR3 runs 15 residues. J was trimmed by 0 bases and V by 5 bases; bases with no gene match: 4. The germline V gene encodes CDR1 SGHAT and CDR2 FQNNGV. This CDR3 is CASSQGQGMNTEAFF. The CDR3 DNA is TGTGCCAGCAGCCAAGGACAGGGGATGAACACTGAAGCTTTCTTT. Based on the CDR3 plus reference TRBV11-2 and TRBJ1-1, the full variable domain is EAGVAQSPRYKIIEKRQSVAFWCNPISGHATLYWYQQILGQGPKLLIQFQNNGVVDDSQLPKDRFSAERLKGVDSTLKIQPAKLEDSAVYLCASSQGQGMNTEAFFGQGTRLTVV.

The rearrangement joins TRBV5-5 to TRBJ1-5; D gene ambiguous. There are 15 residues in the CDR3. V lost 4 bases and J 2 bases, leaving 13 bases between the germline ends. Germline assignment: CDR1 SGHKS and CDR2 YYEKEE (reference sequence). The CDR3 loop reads CASSHTPVGNQPQHF. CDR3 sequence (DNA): TGTGCCAGCAGCCATACTCCCGTGGGCAATCAGCCCCAGCATTTT.

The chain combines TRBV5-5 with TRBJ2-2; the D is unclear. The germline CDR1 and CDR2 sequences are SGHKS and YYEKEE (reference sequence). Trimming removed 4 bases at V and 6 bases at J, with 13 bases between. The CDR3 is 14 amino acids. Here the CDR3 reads CASSLRLAAGELFF. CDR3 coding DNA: TGTGCCAGCAGCCTCCGACTGGCGGCCGGGGAGCTGTTTTTT.

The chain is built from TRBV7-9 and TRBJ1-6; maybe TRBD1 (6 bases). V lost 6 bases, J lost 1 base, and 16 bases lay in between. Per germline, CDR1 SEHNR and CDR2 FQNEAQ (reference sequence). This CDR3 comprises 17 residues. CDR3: CASSRNRDSSYNSPLHF. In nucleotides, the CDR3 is TGTGCCAGCAGTCGGAACAGGGATTCGTCCTATAATTCACCCCTCCACTTT.

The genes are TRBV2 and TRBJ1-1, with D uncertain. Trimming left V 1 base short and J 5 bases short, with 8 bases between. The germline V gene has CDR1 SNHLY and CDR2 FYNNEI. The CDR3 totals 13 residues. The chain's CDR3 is CASSEGRTTEAFF. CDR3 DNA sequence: TGTGCCAGCAGTGAAGGGAGAACGACTGAAGCTTTCTTT.